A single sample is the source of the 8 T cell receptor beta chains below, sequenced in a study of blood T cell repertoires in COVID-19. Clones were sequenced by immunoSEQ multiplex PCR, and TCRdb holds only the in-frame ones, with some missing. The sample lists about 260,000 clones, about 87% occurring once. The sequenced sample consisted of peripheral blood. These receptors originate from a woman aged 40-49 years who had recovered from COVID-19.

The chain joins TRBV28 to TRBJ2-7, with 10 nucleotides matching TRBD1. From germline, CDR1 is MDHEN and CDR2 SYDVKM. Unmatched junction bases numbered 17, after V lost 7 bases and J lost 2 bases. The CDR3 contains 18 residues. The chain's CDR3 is CASISASYNGQGAYEQYF. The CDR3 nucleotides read TGTGCCAGCATTTCGGCCTCATACAATGGACAGGGGGCCTACGAGCAGTACTTC. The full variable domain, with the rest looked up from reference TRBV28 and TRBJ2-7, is DVKVTQSSRYLVKRTGEKVFLECVQDMDHENMFWYRQDPGLGLRLIYFSYDVKMKEKGDIPEGYSVSREKKERFSLILESASTNQTSMYLCASISASYNGQGAYEQYFGPGTRLTVT.

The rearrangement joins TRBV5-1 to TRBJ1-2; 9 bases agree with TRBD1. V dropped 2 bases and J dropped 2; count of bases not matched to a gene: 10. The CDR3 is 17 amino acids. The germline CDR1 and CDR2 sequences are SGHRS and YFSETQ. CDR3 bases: TGCGCCAGCAGCTTCTCCGGGACAGGGATTGGCAACTATGGCTACACCTTC. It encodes CASSFSGTGIGNYGYTF.

CDR3 nucleotide sequence: TGTGCCAGCAGCCCGGAGTGGCGGGCACTTTCTGAAGCTTTCTTT. It codes for CASSPEWRALSEAFF. The chain recombines TRBV5-5 with TRBJ1-1; D remains unclear. This CDR3 is built from 15 residues. Germline lookup yields CDR1 SGHKS and CDR2 YYEKEE (reference sequence). Trimming removed 4 bases from V and 6 bases from J, with 19 bases in between.

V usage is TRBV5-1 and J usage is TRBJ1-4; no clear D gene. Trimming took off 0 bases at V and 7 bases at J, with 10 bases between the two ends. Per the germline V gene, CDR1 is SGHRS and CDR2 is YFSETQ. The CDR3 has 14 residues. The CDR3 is CASSLGSPGEKLFF. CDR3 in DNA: TGCGCCAGCAGCTTGGGGTCCCCGGGTGAAAAACTGTTTTTT.

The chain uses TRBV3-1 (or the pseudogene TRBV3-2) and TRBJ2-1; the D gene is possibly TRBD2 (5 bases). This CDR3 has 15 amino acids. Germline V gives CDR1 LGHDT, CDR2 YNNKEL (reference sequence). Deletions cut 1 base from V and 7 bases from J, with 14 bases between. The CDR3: CASSQVRAVLNEQFF. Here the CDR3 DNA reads TGTGCCAGCAGCCAAGTCAGAGCGGTGCTGAATGAGCAGTTCTTC.

The CDR3 sequence: CASSLHTGGTEAFF. Here the CDR3 DNA reads TGTGCCAGCAGCTTACACACAGGGGGCACTGAAGCTTTCTTT. The chain couples TRBV11-2 to TRBJ1-1; TRBD1 aligns across 8 bases. CDR1 is SGHAT, CDR2 FQNNGV, per germline. V was clipped by 2 bases and J by 4 bases; unmatched bases: 3. The CDR3 is 14 amino acids.

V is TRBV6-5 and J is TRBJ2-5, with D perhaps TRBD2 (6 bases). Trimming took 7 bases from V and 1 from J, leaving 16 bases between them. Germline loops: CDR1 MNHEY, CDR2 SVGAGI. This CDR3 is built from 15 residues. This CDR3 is CASKPRGYPQETQYF. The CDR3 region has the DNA TGTGCCAGCAAGCCGCGGGGCTACCCCCAAGAGACCCAGTACTTC.

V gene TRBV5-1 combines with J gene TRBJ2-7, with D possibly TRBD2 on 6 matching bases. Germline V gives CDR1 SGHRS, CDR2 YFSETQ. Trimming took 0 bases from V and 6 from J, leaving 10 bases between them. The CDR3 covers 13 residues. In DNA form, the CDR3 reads TGCGCCAGCAGCTTGGGCCGGGACTCCGAGCAGTACTTC. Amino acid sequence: CASSLGRDSEQYF.